The next 22 T cell receptor beta chains were all read from a single sample in a study of T cell changes during pregnancy in multiple sclerosis. The table came from immunoSEQ multiplex PCR; TCRdb's copy has only in-frame clones and leaves some out. The table records about 40,000 clones, 92% of them present only once. The sequencing used CD8+ T cells from peripheral blood mononuclear cells, collected in the first trimester of pregnancy. These receptors were collected from a female donor with multiple sclerosis, enrolled in a pregnancy study.

This chain joins TRBV19 and TRBJ1-5; D uncertain. Germline loops: CDR1 LNHDA, CDR2 SQIVND (reference sequence). V lost 6 bases and J lost 7, with 10 bases in between. The CDR3 is made up of 12 amino acids. Written as DNA, the CDR3 is TGTGCCAGTAGCTTCCCGCTACAGCCCCAGCATTTT. Translation: CASSFPLQPQHF.

This clone was seen more than once but under ten times. This sequence joins TRBV6-1 and TRBJ1-1; the D gene is possibly TRBD1 (6 bases). V was pared by 4 bases and J by 5 bases, with 20 bases between. Germline-derived CDR1 and CDR2 are MNHNS and SASEGT. The CDR3 loop spans 16 amino acids. CDR3 residues: CASSAHSGTPNTEAFF. The CDR3, as DNA: TGTGCCAGCAGTGCACACTCCGGGACACCCAATACTGAAGCTTTCTTT.

The chain employs TRBV19 and TRBJ2-1; 16 positions match TRBD2. Losses at the gene ends were 6 bases for V and 9 bases for J; bases not matched to a gene: 11. Germline CDR1 LNHDA, CDR2 SQIVND (reference sequence). This CDR3 region has 17 residues. Here the CDR3 DNA reads TGTGCCAGTAGAGACGGGACTAGCGGGGGGGAAGGTCTTGAGCAGTTCTTC. Amino acid sequence: CASRDGTSGGEGLEQFF.

The chain links TRBV2 to TRBJ1-3; D gene uncertain. There are 14 residues in the CDR3. Germline V lookup: CDR1 SNHLY, CDR2 FYNNEI. V shed 3 bases and J shed 2 bases, with 8 bases lying between them. The CDR3 loop is CASSEPRTGNTIYF. In DNA form, the CDR3 reads TGTGCCAGCAGTGAGCCCAGGACTGGAAACACCATATATTTT.

This clone was found a few times. The genes are TRBV7-8 and TRBJ2-7; TRBD1 matches 7 bases. Trimming removed 2 bases from V and 2 bases from J; junction bases left unmatched: 6. The length of the CDR3 is 15 residues. The V gene's germline CDR1 is SGHVS and CDR2 FQNEAQ. The CDR3: CASSLTGTVAYEQYF. CDR3 DNA: TGTGCCAGCAGCTTAACTGGGACAGTGGCCTACGAGCAGTACTTC. Drawing the rest from reference TRBV7-8 and TRBJ2-7, the complete variable domain is GAGVSQSPRYKVAKRGQDVALRCDPISGHVSLFWYQQALGQGPEFLTYFQNEAQLDKSGLPSDRFFAERPEGSVSTLKIQRTQQEDSAVYLCASSLTGTVAYEQYFGPGTRLTVT.

This clone appeared a few times. This sequence joins TRBV14 and TRBJ2-1, with D possibly matching TRBD1 (6 bases). The germline gives CDR1 SGHDN, CDR2 FVKESK. There are 16 residues in the CDR3. Deletions cut 0 bases from V and 1 base from J, with 10 bases between. CDR3 in amino acids: CASSQELGGSYNEQFF. The CDR3 nucleotides read TGTGCCAGCAGCCAAGAACTAGGGGGATCCTACAATGAGCAGTTCTTC.

This clone came up once. The CDR3: CASSPREEWFTEAFF. CDR3 nucleotides: TGCGCCAGCAGCCCGCGCGAGGAATGGTTTACTGAAGCTTTCTTT. The rearrangement uses TRBV4-1 and TRBJ1-1; D unresolved. CDR1 and CDR2 (germline): MGHRA, YSYEKL. V lost 4 bases and J lost 5, with 17 bases in between. The CDR3 covers 15 residues.

The table lists this clone with a few counts. V is TRBV2 and J is TRBJ2-1; 14 nucleotides align to TRBD2. Looked up from germline, CDR1 is SNHLY and CDR2 is FYNNEI. This CDR3 comprises 16 residues. V shed 5 bases and J 11 bases; nucleotides not matched to a gene: 11. CDR3 loop: CASSSPTSGGERKQFF. The CDR3, as DNA: TGTGCCAGCAGTAGCCCGACTAGCGGGGGGGAGAGAAAGCAGTTCTTC. The full variable domain, its missing parts supplied by reference TRBV2 and TRBJ2-1, is EPEVTQTPSHQVTQMGQEVILRCVPISNHLYFYWYRQILGQKVEFLVSFYNNEISEKSEIFDDQFSVERPDGSNFTLKIRSTKLEDSAMYFCASSSPTSGGERKQFFGPGTRLTVL.

J is TRBJ1-1 and V is TRBV9; possible D gene TRBD1, 5 bases. Trimming cost V 4 bases and J 4 bases, with 14 bases left between them. Germline loops: CDR1 SGDLS, CDR2 YYNGEE. CDR3 length: 14 amino acids. CDR3 sequence reads: CASSQARGGTEAFF. The CDR3 DNA reads TGTGCCAGCAGCCAAGCCCGGGGGGGCACTGAAGCTTTCTTT.

V usage is TRBV5-6 and J usage is TRBJ1-4; D not certain. The CDR3 loop spans 13 amino acids. Looked up from germline, CDR1 is SGHDT and CDR2 is YYEEEE. V lost 5 bases, J lost 6 bases, and 11 bases lay in between. CDR3 in DNA: TGTGCCAGCAGTTATGGTTCGGATGAAAAACTGTTTTTT. This encodes CASSYGSDEKLFF.

The chain recombines TRBV29-1 with TRBJ2-1, with 9 bases lining up with TRBD2. With V trimmed by 0 bases and J by 4 bases, 10 bases remained unmatched. There are 17 residues in the CDR3. Germline V gene lookup returns CDR1 SQVTM and CDR2 ANQGSEA. As DNA, the CDR3 is TGCAGCGTTGAAGATAGCAGCGGGGGGCGGGAGTACAATGAGCAGTTCTTC. This encodes CSVEDSSGGREYNEQFF.

This CDR3 reads CAISPKTGDLVTQYF. The CDR3 DNA follows: TGTGCCATTTCGCCGAAGACAGGGGACCTTGTGACCCAGTACTTC. V is TRBV6-1 and J is TRBJ2-5; TRBD1 aligns across 8 bases. Germline V CDR1 and CDR2: MNHNS, SASEGT. The CDR3 covers 15 residues. V lost 10 bases, J lost 7 bases, and 17 bases stayed unmatched.

V usage is TRBV7-6 and J usage is TRBJ1-1, with TRBD1 matching over 10 bases. The trim removed 5 bases at V and 7 bases at J, leaving 10 bases unmatched. Germline CDR1 SGHVS, CDR2 FNYEAQ. The CDR3 covers 15 residues. As DNA, the CDR3 is TGTGCCAGCAGCCCTTGGACAGGGGGGCATGGTGAAGCTTTCTTT. Protein sequence: CASSPWTGGHGEAFF. Looking up the rest from reference TRBV7-6 and TRBJ1-1 gives the full variable domain: GAGVSQSPRYKVTKRGQDVALRCDPISGHVSLYWYRQALGQGPEFLTYFNYEAQQDKSGLPNDRFSAERPEGSISTLTIQRTEQRDSAMYRCASSPWTGGHGEAFFGQGTRLTVV.

This clone was counted between two and nine times. The chain combines TRBV2 with TRBJ1-6, with 8 bases matching TRBD1. CDR1 and CDR2 from the germline V gene are SNHLY and FYNNEI. The CDR3 has 12 residues. V lost 9 bases, J lost 10 bases, and 5 bases stayed unmatched. The CDR3 reads CARTGDDSPLHF. The CDR3 coding sequence is TGTGCCAGGACAGGGGACGACTCACCCCTCCACTTT.

This chain uses TRBV11-2 with TRBJ2-2; D gene uncertain. Looked up from germline, CDR1 is SGHAT and CDR2 is FQNNGV. Trimming shortened V by 1 base and J by 6 bases, and 3 bases separated the two germline ends. This CDR3 contains 12 residues. The chain's CDR3 is CASSLGPGELFF. CDR3 coding DNA: TGTGCCAGCAGCTTAGGGCCCGGGGAGCTGTTTTTT.

This clone showed up just once. The rearrangement links TRBV21-1 to TRBJ2-1; TRBD2, the table's D call, was not compared with the DNA. TRBV21-1 is classified as a pseudogene. This CDR3 region has 13 residues. CDR3 DNA sequence: TGTGCCAGGGACTCTTGCTCCTACAATGAGCAGTTCTTC. Protein product: CARDSCSYNEQFF.

In its sample, this clone was seen once. This CDR3 reads CASSPRDTINYGYTF. CDR3 coding DNA: TGCGCCAGCAGCCCCCGGGACACCATTAACTATGGCTACACCTTC. The chain has TRBV4-1 and TRBJ1-2, with D perhaps TRBD1 (6 bases). V lost 4 bases to trimming and J lost 1 base, with 13 bases between them. Germline V gene sequence: CDR1 MGHRA, CDR2 YSYEKL. The CDR3 contains 15 residues.

The rearrangement uses TRBV9 and TRBJ2-3; 11 nucleotides agree with TRBD2. Germline CDR1 SGDLS, CDR2 YYNGEE. V was clipped by 5 bases and J by 6 bases; unmatched bases: 5. This CDR3 has 14 amino acids. This CDR3 is CASSFSGGADTQYF. CDR3 in DNA: TGTGCCAGCAGTTTTAGCGGGGGGGCCGATACGCAGTATTTT.

The chain carries TRBV7-9 and TRBJ2-1, with 9 positions matching TRBD1. The CDR3 totals 14 residues. In germline, CDR1 is SEHNR, CDR2 FQNEAQ (reference sequence). J was trimmed by 5 bases and V by 4 bases; bases with no gene match: 3. CDR3 DNA: TGTGCCAGCAGCTCCCGGGACAGGGACAATGAGCAGTTCTTC. Translation: CASSSRDRDNEQFF.

The genes are TRBV7-6 and TRBJ1-2; the D gene is possibly TRBD1 (6 bases). The CDR3 contains 13 residues. Germline V gene sequence: CDR1 SGHVS, CDR2 FNYEAQ. Deletions cut 5 bases from V and 0 bases from J, with 7 bases between. The CDR3 DNA is TGTGCCAGCAGCCGGACAGCTAACTATGGCTACACCTTC. It is translated as CASSRTANYGYTF.

V and J are TRBV27 and TRBJ2-1, with D perhaps TRBD1 (5 bases). Trimming removed 2 bases at V and 7 bases at J, with 9 bases between. The CDR3 contains 13 residues. The germline gives CDR1 MNHEY, CDR2 SMNVEV (reference sequence). The DNA of the CDR3 is TGTGCCAGCAGTTTAGGAACAGGTAATGAGCAGTTCTTC. It translates to CASSLGTGNEQFF.

The rearrangement uses TRBV7-8 and TRBJ2-2; 8 bases align to TRBD2. This CDR3 spans 16 amino acids. Germline assignment: CDR1 SGHVS and CDR2 FQNEAQ. V was clipped by 5 bases and J by 5 bases; unmatched bases: 10. CDR3 residues: CASSAGTRVETGELFF. The CDR3 region has the DNA TGTGCCAGCAGCGCCGGGACTAGAGTAGAGACCGGGGAGCTGTTTTTT.